This T cell receptor (beta chain) emerged from a study of blood T cell repertoires in COVID-19. The method was immunoSEQ multiplex PCR; TCRdb's version includes in-frame clones alone and lacks a portion of them. The data hold more than 95,000 clones, with 81% observed a single time. This clonotype was sampled from a man aged 30 to 39 with COVID-19, enrolled during active disease. The sequencing input was peripheral blood.

CDR3 loop: CAARDRGHVEAFF. The CDR3 coding sequence is TGTGCCGCTAGGGACAGGGGGCATGTTGAAGCTTTCTTT. The rearrangement uses TRBV28 and TRBJ1-1, with TRBD1 matching 12 bases. The germline V gene has CDR1 MDHEN and CDR2 SYDVKM. The CDR3 has 13 amino acids. The J segment lost 7 bases and the V segment lost 11 bases, leaving 8 bases of the junction unmatched.